What follows are 22 T cell receptor beta chains derived from one specimen sequenced in a study of CD8 T cells in ankylosing spondylitis. Findings and caveats of the study: Blood from ankylosing spondylitis patients appeared to carry a characteristic roughly 8-variant TCR beta motif.

Their cognate antigens are unknown. TCRdb analysed the 5' RACE reads with MiXCR anew, one entry per CDR3 protein. This table has hundreds of thousands of distinct CDR3 sequences, approximately 10% appearing once. Sequenced input: blood, either unsorted or a sorted T cell fraction (not recorded which). The source is a male donor with ankylosing spondylitis.

Many counts were recorded for this clonotype. The chain links TRBV7-2 to TRBJ2-1, with TRBD1 as a possible D gene (6 bases). V was clipped by 7 bases and J by 0 bases, with 13 bases between them. CDR3 length: 15 amino acids. CDR1 and CDR2 from the germline V gene are SGHTA and FQGNSA. The CDR3 here is CASTLGASSYNEQFF. As DNA, the CDR3 is TGTGCCAGCACCCTGGGGGCTAGCTCCTACAATGAGCAGTTCTTC. The full variable domain, with the rest looked up from reference TRBV7-2 and TRBJ2-1, is GAGVSQSPSNKVTEKGKDVELRCDPISGHTALYWYRQSLGQGLEFLIYFQGNSAPDKSGLPSDRFSAERTGGSVSTLTIQRTQQEDSAVYLCASTLGASSYNEQFFGPGTRLTVL.

Regarding this clonotype: Since a much larger clone is just one base distant, this may be a read error. This chain uses TRBV13 with TRBJ2-4; D could derive from TRBD1 or TRBD2 (5 bases each). This CDR3 has 14 residues. Germline V gives CDR1 PRHDT, CDR2 FYEKMQ (reference sequence). CDR3 coding DNA: TGTGCCAGCGGCTTTGGGGGAACCAAAAACATTCAGTACTTC. Its protein product is CASGFGGTKNIQYF.

This clonotype was recorded at least ten times. The chain couples TRBV5-1 to TRBJ1-1, with D tentatively TRBD1 (5 bases). Germline CDR1 and CDR2: SGHRS and YFSETQ. V lost 2 bases, J lost 8 bases, and 7 bases lay in between. This CDR3 has 11 amino acids. CDR3 coding DNA: TGCGCCAGCAGCTTAGGGGTAGAAGCTTTCTTT. It translates to CASSLGVEAFF.

This clonotype was seen only a few times. The rearrangement links TRBV10-3 to TRBJ1-1, with 7 bases that match TRBD1. The CDR3 loop spans 14 amino acids. J gave up 2 bases and V 10 bases, and 10 bases lay outside the gene matches. Germline V lookup: CDR1 ENHRY, CDR2 SYGVKD. In nucleotides, the CDR3 is TGTGCCACCGGGGACAGCGGCCTTAACACTGAAGCTTTCTTT. It translates to CATGDSGLNTEAFF.

This clonotype showed up many times. The rearrangement uses TRBV20-1 and TRBJ2-7; 8 bases fit TRBD1. V shed 5 bases, J shed 0 bases, and the junction held 6 bases outside the gene matches. The CDR3 totals 14 residues. Germline V gene lookup returns CDR1 DFQATT and CDR2 SNEGSKA (reference sequence). This CDR3 reads CSASGQASSYEQYF. The CDR3 DNA sequence: TGCAGTGCTTCGGGACAGGCGAGCTCCTACGAGCAGTACTTC.

The chain employs TRBV6-5 and TRBJ1-1; D perhaps matches TRBD1 (6 bases). CDR1 and CDR2 from the germline V gene are MNHEY and SVGAGI. The CDR3 contains 14 residues. V dropped 0 bases and J dropped 8 bases, with 13 bases sitting between them. CDR3 in amino acids: CASSYSGAAPEAFF. CDR3 bases: TGTGCCAGCAGTTACTCGGGGGCAGCCCCCGAAGCTTTCTTT.

This clonotype occurred many times. This chain joins TRBV6-1 and TRBJ1-2; TRBD1 is a possible D gene (5 bases). The CDR3 loop spans 14 amino acids. Germline-derived CDR1 and CDR2 are MNHNS and SASEGT. Trimming took 2 bases from V and 6 from J, leaving 13 bases between them. The CDR3 region has the DNA TGTGCCAGCAGTGAATGGATAGGGGAGGATGGCTACACCTTC. Translating gives CASSEWIGEDGYTF.

V usage is TRBV20-1 and J usage is TRBJ2-1, with TRBD2 identical over 8 bases. Unmatched junction bases numbered 6, after V lost 1 base and J lost 7 bases. CDR3 length: 14 amino acids. Germline CDR1 is DFQATT and CDR2 is SNEGSKA (reference sequence). The CDR3 region is CSARASGYLNEQFF. DNA of the CDR3: TGCAGTGCTAGAGCTAGCGGGTATTTAAATGAGCAGTTCTTC.

This clonotype was seen only a few times. V and J are TRBV6-5 and TRBJ2-7, with TRBD2 identical over 11 bases. The J segment lost 0 bases and the V segment lost 2 bases, leaving 0 bases of the junction unmatched. From germline, CDR1 is MNHEY and CDR2 SVGAGI. CDR3 length: 15 residues. Here the CDR3 DNA reads TGTGCCAGCAGTTACACTAGCGGGGGCTCCTACGAGCAGTACTTC. This codes for CASSYTSGGSYEQYF.

Notes on this clonotype: A much larger clone lies one base from this, so it may be a read error. The chain carries TRBV2 and TRBJ2-7, with D perhaps being TRBD1 or TRBD2 (5 bases each). V shed 6 bases and J shed 3 bases, with 9 bases lying between them. Germline V lookup: CDR1 SNHLY, CDR2 FYNNEI. The CDR3 spans 12 residues. Written as DNA, the CDR3 is TGTGCCAGCAGGGGGGACGGCTACGAGCAGTACTTC. Its protein is CASRGDGYEQYF.

The table lists this clonotype with a few counts. The chain joins TRBV5-1 to TRBJ1-6; perhaps TRBD1 as D (6 bases). The germline V gene has CDR1 SGHRS and CDR2 YFSETQ. V lost 0 bases and J 9 bases, leaving 13 bases between the germline ends. There are 15 residues in the CDR3. CDR3 sequence reads: CASSLDQGLGSPLHF. Here the CDR3 DNA reads TGCGCCAGCAGCTTGGATCAGGGGTTGGGTTCACCCCTCCACTTT. Together with reference TRBV5-1 and TRBJ1-6, the CDR3 gives the full variable domain: KAGVTQTPRYLIKTRGQQVTLSCSPISGHRSVSWYQQTPGQGLQFLFEYFSETQRNKGNFPGRFSGRQFSNSRSEMNVSTLELGDSALYLCASSLDQGLGSPLHFGNGTRLTVT.

This clonotype has just a few counts. The rearrangement uses TRBV5-1 and TRBJ2-7; D remains unclear. Trimming pared 2 bases from V and 3 bases from J, leaving 12 bases between. Germline CDR1 reads SGHRS; CDR2 reads YFSETQ. The CDR3 is 14 amino acids. Written as DNA, the CDR3 is TGCGCCAGCAGCTTAACCGGCGAAAACTACGAGCAGTACTTC. It is translated as CASSLTGENYEQYF.

This clonotype occurred a few times. This chain connects TRBV10-3 to TRBJ1-6; 9 nucleotides agree with TRBD1. Trimming cost V 10 bases and J 8 bases; bases outside gene matches: 3. Germline V lookup: CDR1 ENHRY, CDR2 SYGVKD. The CDR3 is made up of 12 amino acids. Here the CDR3 reads CATRTGDSPLHF. CDR3 nucleotide sequence: TGTGCCACTCGGACAGGGGATTCACCCCTCCACTTT.

This clonotype came up a few times. J is TRBJ1-2 and V is TRBV4-3, with 7 bases identical to TRBD1. The CDR3 length is 14 residues. Trimming took 4 bases from V and 4 from J; bases not matched to a gene: 6. CDR1 is LGHNA, CDR2 YSLEER, per germline. The CDR3 DNA sequence: TGCGCCAGCAGCCCTTCGACAGGGATCTATGGCTACACCTTC. Its protein is CASSPSTGIYGYTF.

The rearrangement joins TRBV28 to TRBJ1-1, with 9 positions matching TRBD1. There are 16 residues in the CDR3. Germline loops: CDR1 MDHEN, CDR2 SYDVKM. The junction had 8 bases not matched to a gene; V was cut back by 5 bases and J by 1 base. This CDR3 reads CASSLTPGQGNTEAFF. The CDR3 coding sequence is TGTGCCAGCAGTCTCACGCCGGGACAGGGGAACACTGAAGCTTTCTTT.

This chain uses TRBV20-1 with TRBJ1-5; the D is unclear. CDR1 and CDR2 (germline): DFQATT, SNEGSKA (reference sequence). The CDR3 has 13 residues. V lost 5 bases and J lost 0, with 8 bases in between. The CDR3 DNA follows: TGCAGTGCTGGACTTAATAGCAATCAGCCCCAGCATTTT. It encodes CSAGLNSNQPQHF.

This clonotype appeared a few times. The chain has TRBV20-1 and TRBJ2-1; 11 nucleotides agree with TRBD2. Trimming removed 0 bases from V and 4 bases from J; junction bases left unmatched: 5. The CDR3 spans 16 residues. Germline values: CDR1 DFQATT, CDR2 SNEGSKA (reference sequence). CDR3 DNA sequence: TGCAGTGCTAGAGATGTAGCGGGAGGGCCTTACAATGAGCAGTTCTTC. Its protein is CSARDVAGGPYNEQFF.

This chain uses TRBV10-3 with TRBJ1-4, with unresolved D. Trimming stripped 3 bases from V and 0 bases from J, with 8 bases between. Germline V gene sequence: CDR1 ENHRY, CDR2 SYGVKD. The CDR3 length is 15 residues. The CDR3 loop reads CAISDQEATNEKLFF. Here the CDR3 DNA reads TGTGCCATCAGTGACCAGGAAGCAACTAATGAAAAACTGTTTTTT.

The rearrangement uses TRBV20-1 and TRBJ2-7; D unresolved. The V gene's germline CDR1 is DFQATT and CDR2 SNEGSKA (reference sequence). This CDR3 comprises 12 residues. With 5 bases removed from V and 0 bases from J, the gap between germline ends came to 8 bases. The CDR3 DNA sequence: TGCAGTGCTCCTGCTGCCTCCTACGAGCAGTACTTC. Its translation is CSAPAASYEQYF.

The chain carries TRBV28 and TRBJ2-5; no definite D call. Germline V gene sequence: CDR1 MDHEN, CDR2 SYDVKM. The CDR3 spans 14 residues. V was clipped by 8 bases and J by 0 bases, with 13 bases between them. As DNA, the CDR3 is TGTGCCAGCTCGACTTACAGACACCAAGAGACCCAGTACTTC. Translated, it gives CASSTYRHQETQYF.

The CDR3 spells CASWSGGGETQYF. CDR3 nucleotides: TGTGCCAGCTGGTCGGGGGGTGGGGAGACCCAGTACTTC. The V call is TRBV6-2 or TRBV6-3, the J call TRBJ2-5; 7 bases align to TRBD2. This CDR3 comprises 13 residues. CDR1 and CDR2 (germline): MNHEY, SVGEGT. V was clipped by 8 bases and J by 5 bases; unmatched bases: 8.

DNA for the CDR3: TGTGCCAGCAGTCAACCAGGGACTAGCGGGGGAGATACGCAGTATTTT. Translating it yields CASSQPGTSGGDTQYF. The chain employs TRBV12-3 or TRBV12-4 and TRBJ2-3, with TRBD2 matching over 14 bases. CDR3 length equals 16 residues. V gave up 5 bases and J gave up 5 bases; unmatched junction bases: 6.